This T cell receptor beta chain was profiled in a study of blood T cell repertoires in COVID-19. Whole-study context: From the United States, Italy and Spain came samples of acute and convalescent COVID-19. T cells, B-cell-depleted T cells, or PBMCs supplied cDNA or gDNA.

There are 12 residues in the CDR3. Germline V gene lookup returns CDR1 MNHEY and CDR2 SMNVEV (reference sequence). V was pared by 11 bases and J by 2 bases, with 13 bases between. Original handling: Amplifying reference gene primers gave estimates of nucleated cell counts. This table comes from immunoSEQ multiplex PCR, and its TCRdb copy is limited to in-frame clones, with some not included. V, J and clone size are those of that table, while D and trimming were read from the DNA. The data hold under 300,000 clones, with 84% observed a single time. V and J are TRBV27 and TRBJ2-7; a weak D match, TRBD2 (6 bases). Sequences were obtained from peripheral blood. The TCR originated in a woman in her thirties or forties who had recovered from COVID-19. This CDR3 reads CAPDYFAYEQYF. Written as DNA, the CDR3 is TGTGCCCCGGACTACTTCGCCTACGAGCAGTACTTC.